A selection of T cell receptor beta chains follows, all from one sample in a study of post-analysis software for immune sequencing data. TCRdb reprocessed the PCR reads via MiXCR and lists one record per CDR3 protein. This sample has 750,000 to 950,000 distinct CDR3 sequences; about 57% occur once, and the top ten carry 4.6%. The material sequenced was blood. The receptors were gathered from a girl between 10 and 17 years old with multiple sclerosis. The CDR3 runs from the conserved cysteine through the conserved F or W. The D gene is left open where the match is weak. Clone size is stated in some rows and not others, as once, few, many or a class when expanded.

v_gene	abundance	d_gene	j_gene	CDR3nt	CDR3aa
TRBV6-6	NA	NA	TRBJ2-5	TGTGCCAGCAGTTACGCGAGCTCGGGGTTAGAGACCCAGTACTTC	CASSYASSGLETQYF
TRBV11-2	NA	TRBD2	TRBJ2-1	TGTGCCAGCAGCTTAGATGGTTTTGCGGGGGGAGTCTACAATGAGCAGTTCTTC	CASSLDGFAGGVYNEQFF
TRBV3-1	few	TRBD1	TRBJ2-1	TGTGCCAGCAGCCAAGTCCCGGGACAGGGGAACTCCTACAATGAGCAGTTCTTC	CASSQVPGQGNSYNEQFF
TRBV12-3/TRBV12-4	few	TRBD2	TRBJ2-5	TGTGCCAGCAGAAATCTAGCGGAGCAGTACTTC	CASRNLAEQYF
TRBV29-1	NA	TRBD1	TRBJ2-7	TGCAGCACCAAGGGACAGGGGCCTCGCGAGCAGTACTTC	CSTKGQGPREQYF
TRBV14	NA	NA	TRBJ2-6	TGTGCCAGCAGCCTAGCGTTGGGTGGGGCCAACGTCCTGACTTTC	CASSLALGGANVLTF
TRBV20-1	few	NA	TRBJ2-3	TGCAGTGCTAGGTCCGCTCGTGGGGGGAGCACAGATACGCAGTATTTT	CSARSARGGSTDTQYF
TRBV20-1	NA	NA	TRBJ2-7	TGCAGTGCTAGACCTACAGGGTTGTCCACCAGCGAGCAGTACTTC	CSARPTGLSTSEQYF
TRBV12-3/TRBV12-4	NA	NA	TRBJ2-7	TGTGCCAGCAGTTTAACAGCGACACGCTCCTACGAGCAGTACTTC	CASSLTATRSYEQYF
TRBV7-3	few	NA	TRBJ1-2	TGTGCCAGCAGCTTATCGGCAGCACCAAACTATGGCTACACCTTC	CASSLSAAPNYGYTF
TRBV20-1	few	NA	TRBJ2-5	TGCAGTGCTAGAGATCCTCTCTACGGGGAGACCCAGTACTTC	CSARDPLYGETQYF
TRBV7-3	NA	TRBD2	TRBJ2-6	TGTGCCAGCAGCTTCCTAGCGGGAGATTCAGGGGCCAACGTCCTGACTTTC	CASSFLAGDSGANVLTF
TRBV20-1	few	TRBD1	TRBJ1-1	TGCAGTGCTAGAGAACCAGGGGGCCGCACTGAAGCTTTCTTT	CSAREPGGRTEAFF
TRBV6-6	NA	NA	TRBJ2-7	TGTGCCAACAGTTACCTCTCCTCCTACGAGCAGTACTTC	CANSYLSSYEQYF
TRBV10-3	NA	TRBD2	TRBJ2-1	TGTGCCATCAGCAAAGGAACAGGAAACGGACTAGCGGGAGTGGCAGGCGAGCAGTTCTTC	CAISKGTGNGLAGVAGEQFF
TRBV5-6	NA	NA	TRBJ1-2	TGTGCCAGCAGCCCCATGGAGGAGGGCTTCTATGGCTACACCTTC	CASSPMEEGFYGYTF
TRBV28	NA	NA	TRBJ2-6	TGTGCCAGCAGTTGGGGGACACCCACCTCTGGGGCCAACGTCCTGACTTTC	CASSWGTPTSGANVLTF
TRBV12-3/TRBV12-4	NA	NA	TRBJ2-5	TGTGCCAGCAGTTTCCCTAGGACGGGCCAAGAGACCCAGTACTTC	CASSFPRTGQETQYF
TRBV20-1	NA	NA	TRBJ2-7	TGCAGTGCCCGTTCGGGGAACGAGCAGTACTTC	CSARSGNEQYF
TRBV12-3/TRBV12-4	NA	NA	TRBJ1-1	TGTGCCAGCACCAAACTACGGAACACTGAAGCTTTCTTT	CASTKLRNTEAFF
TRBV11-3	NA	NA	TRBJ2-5	TGTGCCAGCAGCCCGGGCCCGGGGAGAGAGACCCAGTACTTC	CASSPGPGRETQYF
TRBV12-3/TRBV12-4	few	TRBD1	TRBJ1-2	TGTGCCAGCAGACCTCCCGGGACAGGGGAGAACTATGGCTACACCTTC	CASRPPGTGENYGYTF
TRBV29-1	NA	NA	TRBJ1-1	TGCAGCGTTGAAACTACACAGGTCATGAACACTGAAGCTTTCTTT	CSVETTQVMNTEAFF
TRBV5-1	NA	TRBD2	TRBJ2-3	TGCGCCAGCAGCTTGGCTAGCGGGGTGAGGGATACGCAGTATTTT	CASSLASGVRDTQYF